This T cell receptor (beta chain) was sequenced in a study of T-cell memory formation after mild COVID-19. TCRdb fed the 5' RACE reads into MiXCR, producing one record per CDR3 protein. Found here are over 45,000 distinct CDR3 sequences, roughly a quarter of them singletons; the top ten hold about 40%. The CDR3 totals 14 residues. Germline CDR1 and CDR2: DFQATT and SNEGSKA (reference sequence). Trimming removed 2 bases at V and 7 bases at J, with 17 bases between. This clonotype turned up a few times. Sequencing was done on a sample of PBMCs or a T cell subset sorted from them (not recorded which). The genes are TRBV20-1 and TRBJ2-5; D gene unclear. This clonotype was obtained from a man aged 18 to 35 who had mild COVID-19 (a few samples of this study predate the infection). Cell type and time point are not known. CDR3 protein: CSARLLPIPPTQYF. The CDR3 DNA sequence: TGCAGTGCTAGATTACTACCGATCCCCCCGACCCAGTACTTC.